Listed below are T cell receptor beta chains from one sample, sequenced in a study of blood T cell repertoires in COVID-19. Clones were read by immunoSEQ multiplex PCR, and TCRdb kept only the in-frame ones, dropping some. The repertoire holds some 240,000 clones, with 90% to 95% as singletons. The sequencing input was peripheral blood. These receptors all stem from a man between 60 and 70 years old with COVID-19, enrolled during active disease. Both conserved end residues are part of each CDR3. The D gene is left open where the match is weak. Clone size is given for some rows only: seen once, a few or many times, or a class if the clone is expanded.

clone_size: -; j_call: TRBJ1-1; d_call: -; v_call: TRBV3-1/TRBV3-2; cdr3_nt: TGTGCCAGCAGCCAAGTTGGGGGGGGAGGAACTGAAGCTTTCTTT; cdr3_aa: CASSQVGGGGTEAFF
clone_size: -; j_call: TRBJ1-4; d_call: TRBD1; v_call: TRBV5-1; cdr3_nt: TGCGCCAGCAGCCGGGACAGGGATTACGAAAAACTGTTTTTT; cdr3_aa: CASSRDRDYEKLFF
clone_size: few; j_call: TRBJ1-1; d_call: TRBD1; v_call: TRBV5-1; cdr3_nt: TGCGCCAGCAGCGCGTTACAGGGGACGAACACTGAAGCTTTCTTT; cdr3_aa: CASSALQGTNTEAFF
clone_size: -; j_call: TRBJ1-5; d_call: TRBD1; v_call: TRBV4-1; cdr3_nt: TGCGCCAGCAGCGAGGGACAGAGCAATCAGCCCCAGCATTTT; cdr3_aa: CASSEGQSNQPQHF
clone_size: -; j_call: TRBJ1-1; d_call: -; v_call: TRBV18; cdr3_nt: TGTGCCAGCTCACCACTGGAGGGCGGGACCACTGAAGCTTTCTTT; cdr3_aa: CASSPLEGGTTEAFF
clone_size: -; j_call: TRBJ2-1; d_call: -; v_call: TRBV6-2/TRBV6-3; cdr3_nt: TGTGCCAGCAGTTATGGGGGCGGGAGATCCCACAATGAGCAGTTCTTC; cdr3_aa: CASSYGGGRSHNEQFF
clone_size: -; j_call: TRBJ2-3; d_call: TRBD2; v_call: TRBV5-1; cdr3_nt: TGCGCCAGCAGCCCAGCAAAAGGGCGTAGGCTAGCGGGGGTTGGTACAGATACGCAGTATTTT; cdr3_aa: CASSPAKGRRLAGVGTDTQYF
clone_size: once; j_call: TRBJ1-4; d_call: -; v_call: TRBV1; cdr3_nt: TGCACCAGCAGCCAATACCAGCGGCACACCCATGAAAAACTGTTTTTT; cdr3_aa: CTSSQYQRHTHEKLFF
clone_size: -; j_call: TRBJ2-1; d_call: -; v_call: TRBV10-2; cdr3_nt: TGCGCCAGCAGTGAGATAGCGGTTGGCTCCTACAATGAGCAGTTCTTC; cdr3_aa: CASSEIAVGSYNEQFF
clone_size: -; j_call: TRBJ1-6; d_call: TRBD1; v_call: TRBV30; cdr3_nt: TGTGCCTGGAGCATAGGACAGGTCCGATCACCCCTCCACTTT; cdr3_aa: CAWSIGQVRSPLHF
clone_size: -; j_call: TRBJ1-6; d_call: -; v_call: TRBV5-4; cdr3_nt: TGTGCCAGCAGCCTGGGGCAGGGCCCTTTAGATAATTCACCCCTCCACTTT; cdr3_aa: CASSLGQGPLDNSPLHF